The 22 T cell receptor beta chains reported below all come from one sample, sequenced in a study of blood T cell repertoires in COVID-19. Assay: immunoSEQ multiplex PCR; the TCRdb copy retains only in-frame clones and omits some. The repertoire includes about 200,000 clones, 88% of them detected once, and approximately 1.5% sits in the top ten. Sequenced: peripheral blood. All receptors come from a man aged 18 to 30 with active or convalescent COVID-19.

CDR3 coding DNA: TGTGCCAGCAGTGAGGGGCGGGAGCTCCACTTT. Its translation is CASSEGRELHF. The chain has TRBV2 and TRBJ1-6; TRBD1 is a possible D gene (5 bases). CDR1 and CDR2 (germline): SNHLY, FYNNEI. The CDR3 covers 11 residues. Trimming shortened V by 3 bases and J by 16 bases, and 10 bases separated the two germline ends.

The chain combines TRBV5-1 with TRBJ1-2, with D perhaps matching TRBD1 (6 bases). The germline V and J ends were trimmed by 4 bases and 6 bases, with 13 bases remaining between them. CDR1 and CDR2 (germline): SGHRS, YFSETQ. The CDR3 covers 13 residues. The DNA for the CDR3 is TGCGCCAGCAGCCCCCGGGCAGGGGATGGCTACACCTTC. Translating it yields CASSPRAGDGYTF.

The genes are TRBV5-1 and TRBJ2-7, with D possibly matching TRBD2 (5 bases). This CDR3 spans 14 amino acids. Looked up from germline, CDR1 is SGHRS and CDR2 is YFSETQ. Trimming stripped 5 bases from V and 4 bases from J, with 16 bases between. The CDR3 DNA follows: TGCGCCAGCAGACGAGTCACGGACTCATACGAGCAGTACTTC. Protein sequence: CASRRVTDSYEQYF. The whole variable domain, filled in from reference TRBV5-1 and TRBJ2-7, reads KAGVTQTPRYLIKTRGQQVTLSCSPISGHRSVSWYQQTPGQGLQFLFEYFSETQRNKGNFPGRFSGRQFSNSRSEMNVSTLELGDSALYLCASRRVTDSYEQYFGPGTRLTVT.

This clone appeared a single time. The chain uses TRBV5-1 and TRBJ2-1; D might be TRBD2 (6 bases). Trimming left V 0 bases short and J 7 bases short, with 11 bases between. The CDR3 is made up of 14 amino acids. Germline lookup yields CDR1 SGHRS and CDR2 YFSETQ. CDR3 coding DNA: TGCGCCAGCAGCTTGGAAGGAGGGCTAAATGAGCAGTTCTTC. As protein: CASSLEGGLNEQFF.

The J gene is TRBJ2-6, the V gene TRBV5-5; 9 nucleotides agree with TRBD1. Unmatched junction bases numbered 8, after V lost 4 bases and J lost 0 bases. The germline CDR1 and CDR2 sequences are SGHKS and YYEKEE (reference sequence). The CDR3 has 18 residues. The CDR3 bases are TGTGCCAGCAGCCCTGTCGGGACAGGGTCCTCTGGGGCCAACGTCCTGACTTTC. Its translation is CASSPVGTGSSGANVLTF.

This chain joins TRBV2 and TRBJ2-3; 7 nucleotides line up with TRBD2. Trimming cost V 6 bases and J 2 bases; bases outside gene matches: 5. In germline, CDR1 is SNHLY, CDR2 FYNNEI. The CDR3 sequence is 14 residues long. The CDR3 protein is CASRWDYLTDTQYF. In DNA, the CDR3 is TGTGCCAGCAGATGGGACTACCTCACAGATACGCAGTATTTT.

The V and J genes are TRBV4-2 and TRBJ1-1; D not resolved. The CDR3 contains 15 residues. V lost 4 bases and J lost 1, with 13 bases in between. CDR1 is LGHNA and CDR2 is YNFKEQ in the germline V gene. In DNA form, the CDR3 reads TGTGCCAGCAGCCTTTTGGCCACCCGGAACACTGAAGCTTTCTTT. This translates into CASSLLATRNTEAFF.

This clone occurred a few times. V and J are TRBV10-3 and TRBJ1-2; D is unresolved. V was pared by 6 bases and J by 0 bases, with 17 bases between. Germline V lookup: CDR1 ENHRY, CDR2 SYGVKD. CDR3 length: 16 amino acids. CDR3 residues: CAIRSGNLQANYGYTF. For the CDR3, the DNA is TGTGCCATCAGGTCAGGCAATCTCCAAGCTAACTATGGCTACACCTTC.

The V gene is TRBV28, the J gene TRBJ2-5; 13 nucleotides agree with TRBD2. The CDR3 is 17 amino acids. Per germline, CDR1 MDHEN and CDR2 SYDVKM. V shed 3 bases, J shed 4 bases, and the junction held 8 bases outside the gene matches. CDR3 sequence: CASSFISGTSGAETQYF. The DNA for the CDR3 is TGTGCCAGCAGTTTCATTTCCGGGACTAGCGGGGCAGAGACCCAGTACTTC. The complete variable domain, with remaining parts taken from reference TRBV28 and TRBJ2-5, reads DVKVTQSSRYLVKRTGEKVFLECVQDMDHENMFWYRQDPGLGLRLIYFSYDVKMKEKGDIPEGYSVSREKKERFSLILESASTNQTSMYLCASSFISGTSGAETQYFGPGTRLLVL.

This chain joins TRBV4-1 and TRBJ2-1; TRBD2 aligns across 14 bases. The CDR3 has 18 amino acids. Trimming at V came to 1 base and at J to 0 bases, leaving 2 bases not matched to a gene. Germline V lookup: CDR1 MGHRA, CDR2 YSYEKL. CDR3 nucleotides: TGCGCCAGCAGCCAAGGACTAGCGGGGGGGGCCTCCTACAATGAGCAGTTCTTC. This codes for CASSQGLAGGASYNEQFF.

This clone has just one count. The J gene is TRBJ1-3, the V gene TRBV6-6; unclear D gene. The CDR3 is 13 amino acids. Germline assignment: CDR1 MNHNY and CDR2 SVGAGI (reference sequence). V lost 2 bases to trimming and J lost 11 bases, with 13 bases between them. CDR3: CASSYGDGGAIYF. DNA of the CDR3: TGTGCCAGCAGTTACGGTGACGGCGGGGCCATATATTTT.

The rearrangement joins TRBV5-4 to TRBJ2-3, with D perhaps matching TRBD2 (7 bases). The V end lost 1 base, the J end lost 5 bases, and 11 bases lay between the germline ends. Germline V CDR1 and CDR2: SGHNT, YYREEE (reference sequence). This CDR3 contains 14 residues. CDR3 in amino acids: CASSLPGGQDTQYF. The CDR3 region has the DNA TGTGCCAGCAGCTTGCCGGGGGGCCAAGATACGCAGTATTTT.

The rearrangement links TRBV6-5 to TRBJ1-1; TRBD1 matches 9 bases. Germline V gives CDR1 MNHEY, CDR2 SVGAGI. V gave up 2 bases and J gave up 1 base; unmatched junction bases: 5. The CDR3 runs 16 residues. CDR3 in amino acids: CASSYPGQGENTEAFF. CDR3 nucleotides: TGTGCCAGCAGTTACCCGGGACAGGGAGAGAACACTGAAGCTTTCTTT.

The V gene is TRBV3-1 (or the pseudogene TRBV3-2), the J gene TRBJ2-2, with a possible D match to TRBD1 (5 bases). V lost 2 bases to trimming and J lost 1 base, with 14 bases between them. CDR3 length equals 17 residues. Germline CDR1 reads LGHDT; CDR2 reads YNNKEL (reference sequence). CDR3 region: CASSQPTDSLNTGELFF. CDR3 DNA: TGTGCCAGCAGCCAACCGACAGACAGCCTGAACACCGGGGAGCTGTTTTTT.

The chain is built from TRBV21-1 and TRBJ2-4; the DNA was not compared with TRBD1, the D call given in the table. TRBV21-1 is recorded as a pseudogene. The CDR3 contains 18 residues. The CDR3 DNA is TGTGCCAGCAGCAATACCGACGTGGGACAGGTTTGCGCGGGCATTCAGTACTTC. It specifies CASSNTDVGQVCAGIQYF.

The rearrangement uses TRBV18 and TRBJ2-2; D is possibly TRBD1 (5 bases). V lost 4 bases and J 1 base, leaving 10 bases between the germline ends. The CDR3 sequence is 15 residues long. CDR1 KGHSH and CDR2 LQKENI come from the germline V gene. The CDR3 nucleotides are TGTGCCAGCTCACTTACAAGGGGGAACACCGGGGAGCTGTTTTTT. Translation gives CASSLTRGNTGELFF.

The rearrangement joins TRBV30 to TRBJ1-1; 8 nucleotides match TRBD1. The CDR3 spans 14 residues. Germline CDR1 is GTSNPN and CDR2 is SVGIG (reference sequence). The V and J ends lost 2 bases and 6 bases, in that order; junction bases with no gene match: 8. The CDR3 DNA reads as TGTGCCTGGAGTAGGGACAGGATAAACTCTGAAGCTTTCTTT. Protein product: CAWSRDRINSEAFF.

J is TRBJ1-4 and V is TRBV30; a possible D gene is TRBD1 (5 bases). Trimming left V 1 base short and J 7 bases short, with 10 bases between. Germline V gives CDR1 GTSNPN, CDR2 SVGIG (reference sequence). The CDR3 consists of 13 residues. CDR3 sequence reads: CAWSERGFEKLFF. The DNA of the CDR3 is TGTGCCTGGAGTGAAAGGGGTTTTGAAAAACTGTTTTTT. The whole variable domain, remainder taken from reference TRBV30 and TRBJ1-4, is SQTIHQWPATLVQPVGSPLSLECTVEGTSNPNLYWYRQAAGRGLQLLFYSVGIGQISSEVPQNLSASRPQDRQFILSSKKLLLSDSGFYLCAWSERGFEKLFFGSGTQLSVL.

CDR3 sequence reads: CASSYRGFYGYTF. CDR3 nucleotide sequence: TGTGCCAGCAGTTACAGGGGTTTCTATGGCTACACCTTC. The V call is TRBV6-2 or TRBV6-3, the J call TRBJ1-2, with D possibly TRBD1 on 5 matching bases. The CDR3 loop spans 13 amino acids. From germline, CDR1 is MNHEY and CDR2 SVGEGT. V shed 2 bases and J shed 4 bases, with 8 bases lying between them.

The J gene is TRBJ2-3, the V gene TRBV14, with 10 bases fitting TRBD2. V shed 2 bases, J shed 2 bases, and the junction held 7 bases outside the gene matches. The CDR3 extends over 17 amino acids. The germline CDR1 and CDR2 sequences are SGHDN and FVKESK. The CDR3 DNA reads as TGTGCCAGCAGCCAAAAGCCTAGCGGGAGCCTCACAGATACGCAGTATTTT. It is translated as CASSQKPSGSLTDTQYF.

This clone occurred a few times. The CDR3 spells CASSLAGANEKLFF. CDR3 DNA sequence: TGCGCCAGCAGCTTGGCAGGGGCTAATGAAAAACTGTTTTTT. This chain uses TRBV5-1 with TRBJ1-4; tentative D call: TRBD1 (6 bases). This CDR3 is 14 amino acids long. V gave up 0 bases and J gave up 3 bases, with 6 bases separating them. Germline assignment: CDR1 SGHRS and CDR2 YFSETQ.

The chain employs TRBV5-1 and TRBJ1-1, with 11 bases aligning to TRBD1. The CDR3 runs to 14 residues. CDR1 and CDR2 from the germline V gene are SGHRS and YFSETQ. The ends lost 4 bases at V and 5 bases at J; junction bases unmatched: 4. The CDR3 nucleotides read TGCGCCAGCAGCGGACAGGGGGCCCGAACTGAAGCTTTCTTT. Amino acid sequence: CASSGQGARTEAFF.